This T cell receptor beta chain was identified in a study of PD-1 blockade in mismatch repair-deficient tumors. Study findings and constraints: After pembrolizumab, tumor-resident clones rose rapidly, then generally contracted before radiologic responses.

The data were produced by immunoSEQ multiplex PCR, yet TCRdb's version contains in-frame clones alone and is incomplete. The table lists about 51,000 clones, roughly 80% of them singletons. Note on this clone: Its specificity is unknown.

Trimming cost V 1 base and J 6 bases, with 10 bases left between them. CDR1 and CDR2 (germline): SGHVS, FNYEAQ. The CDR3 runs 13 residues. Sequencing used peripheral blood, obtained roughly 21 weeks after starting pembrolizumab. The chain is built from TRBV7-6 and TRBJ2-7; unclear D gene. The clonotype originates from an adult with mismatch repair-deficient cancer. The CDR3 DNA sequence: TGTGCCAGCAGCTTAGTCGACCTAGGCGAGCAGTACTTC. The encoded protein is CASSLVDLGEQYF.